Listed here is a single T cell receptor (beta chain). The antigen remains unidentified. The TCR beta CDR3 regions underwent amplification using RNA transcripts as the source. First-round RT-PCR of the TCR CDR3 relied on the HTBI primer set. Using its own MiXCR run on the multiplex PCR reads, TCRdb lists one record per CDR3 protein. The sample comprises more than 300,000 distinct CDR3 sequences, approximately 18% of which are singletons, and 40% to 45% rests with the top ten. Each person with ophthalmopathy scored at least 3 on the Clinical Activity Score, reached NOSPECS grade 4 or higher, and had been ill under 3 months. Exclusion of patients followed from uncontrolled infection, other autoimmune disease, pregnancy or lactation. Fresh peripheral blood, more than 9 ml, yielded the PBMCs. The data belong to a study of T cells in Graves' hyperthyroidism and ophthalmopathy. The CDR3 is 14 residues long. Losses at the gene ends were 6 bases for V and 3 bases for J; bases not matched to a gene: 8. Germline V CDR1 and CDR2: MNHEY, SVGEGT.

Whole-study results and caveats: Blood also contained most expanded thyroid clonotypes above 0.001.

The V call is TRBV6-2 or TRBV6-3, the J call TRBJ2-7, with 7 bases lining up with TRBD1. This clonotype was sampled from a man younger than 35 with Graves' ophthalmopathy. Sequenced: blood. This CDR3 is CASSALGDSYEQYF. For the CDR3, the DNA is TGTGCCAGCAGCGCCTTGGGGGACAGCTACGAGCAGTACTTC.